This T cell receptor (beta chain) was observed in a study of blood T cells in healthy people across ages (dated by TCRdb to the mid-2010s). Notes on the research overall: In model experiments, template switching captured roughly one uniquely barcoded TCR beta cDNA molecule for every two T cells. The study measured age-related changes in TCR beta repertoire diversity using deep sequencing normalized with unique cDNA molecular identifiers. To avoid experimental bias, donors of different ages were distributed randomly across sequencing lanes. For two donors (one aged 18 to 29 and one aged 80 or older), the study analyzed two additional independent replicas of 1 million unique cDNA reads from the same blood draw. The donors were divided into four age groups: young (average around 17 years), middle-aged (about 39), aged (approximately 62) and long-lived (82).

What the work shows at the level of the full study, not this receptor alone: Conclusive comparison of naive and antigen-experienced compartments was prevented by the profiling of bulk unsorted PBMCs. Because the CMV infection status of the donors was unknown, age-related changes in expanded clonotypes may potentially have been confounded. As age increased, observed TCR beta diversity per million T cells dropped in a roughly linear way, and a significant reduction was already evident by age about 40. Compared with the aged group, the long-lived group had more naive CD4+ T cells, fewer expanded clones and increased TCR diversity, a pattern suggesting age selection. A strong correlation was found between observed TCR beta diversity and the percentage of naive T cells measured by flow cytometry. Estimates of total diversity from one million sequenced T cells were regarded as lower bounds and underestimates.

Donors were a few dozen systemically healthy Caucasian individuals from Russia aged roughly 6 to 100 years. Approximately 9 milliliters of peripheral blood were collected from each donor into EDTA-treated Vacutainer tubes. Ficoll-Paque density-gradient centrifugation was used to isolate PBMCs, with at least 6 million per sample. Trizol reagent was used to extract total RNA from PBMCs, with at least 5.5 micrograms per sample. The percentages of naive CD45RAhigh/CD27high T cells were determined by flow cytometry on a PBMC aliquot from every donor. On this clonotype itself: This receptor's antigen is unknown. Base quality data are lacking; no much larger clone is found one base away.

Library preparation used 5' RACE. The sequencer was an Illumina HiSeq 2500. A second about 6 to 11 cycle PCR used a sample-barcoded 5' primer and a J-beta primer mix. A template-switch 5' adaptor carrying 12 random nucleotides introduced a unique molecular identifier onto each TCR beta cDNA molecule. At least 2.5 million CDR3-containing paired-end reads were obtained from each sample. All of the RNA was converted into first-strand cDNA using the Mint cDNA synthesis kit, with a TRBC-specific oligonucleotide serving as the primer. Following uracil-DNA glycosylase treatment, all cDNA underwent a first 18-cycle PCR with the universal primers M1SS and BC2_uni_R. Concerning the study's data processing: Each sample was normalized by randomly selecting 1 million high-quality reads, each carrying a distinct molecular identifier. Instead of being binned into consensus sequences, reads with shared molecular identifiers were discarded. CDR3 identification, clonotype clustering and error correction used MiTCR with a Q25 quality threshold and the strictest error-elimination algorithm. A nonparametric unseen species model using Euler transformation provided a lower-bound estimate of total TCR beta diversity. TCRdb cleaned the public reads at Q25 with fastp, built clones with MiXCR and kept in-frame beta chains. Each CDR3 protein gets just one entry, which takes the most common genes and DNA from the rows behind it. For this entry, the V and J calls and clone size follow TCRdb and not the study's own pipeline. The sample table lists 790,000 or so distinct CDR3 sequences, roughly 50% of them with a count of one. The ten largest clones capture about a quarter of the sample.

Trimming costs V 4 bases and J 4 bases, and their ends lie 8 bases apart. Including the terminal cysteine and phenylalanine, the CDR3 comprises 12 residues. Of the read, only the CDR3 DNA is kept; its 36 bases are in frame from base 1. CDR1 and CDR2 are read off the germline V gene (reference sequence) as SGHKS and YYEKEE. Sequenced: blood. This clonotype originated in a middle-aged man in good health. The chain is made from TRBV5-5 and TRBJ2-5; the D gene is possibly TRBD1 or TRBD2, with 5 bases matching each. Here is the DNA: TGTGCCAGCAGCCGGGACGTAGAGACCCAGTACTTC. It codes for CASSRDVETQYF.